The entry below gives a single TCR beta chain sequence along with its context. Its antigen is as yet unknown. There are 14 residues in the CDR3. Trimming left V 2 bases short and J 3 bases short, with 10 bases between. The germline gives CDR1 ENHRY, CDR2 SYGVKD. These data come from a study of shared clonotypes between healthy human individuals. Study outcomes and limitations: It was only blood that was sampled, and tissue repertoires likely differ. Represented diversity, genetic and exposure-history alike, was limited by few donors.

Donors were healthy HIV-negative adults without recent acute infections or vaccinations. The investigators split CD4+ cells into a CD45RA+ naive subset and a CD45RA-negative memory subset. Clones were sequenced by immunoSEQ multiplex PCR, and TCRdb holds only the in-frame ones, with some missing. The table has 2 million to 2.5 million clones, around 95% seen once. Material for sequencing was naive CD4+ T cells sorted from blood. Subset denoted: CD45RA+ positively selected. The chain uses TRBV10-3 and TRBJ1-2; D remains unclear. The receptor was isolated from a man between 18 and 35 years old in good health. This chain's CDR3 is CAISEGLSDYGYTF. The CDR3 DNA reads as TGTGCCATCAGTGAGGGACTGTCTGACTATGGCTACACCTTC.